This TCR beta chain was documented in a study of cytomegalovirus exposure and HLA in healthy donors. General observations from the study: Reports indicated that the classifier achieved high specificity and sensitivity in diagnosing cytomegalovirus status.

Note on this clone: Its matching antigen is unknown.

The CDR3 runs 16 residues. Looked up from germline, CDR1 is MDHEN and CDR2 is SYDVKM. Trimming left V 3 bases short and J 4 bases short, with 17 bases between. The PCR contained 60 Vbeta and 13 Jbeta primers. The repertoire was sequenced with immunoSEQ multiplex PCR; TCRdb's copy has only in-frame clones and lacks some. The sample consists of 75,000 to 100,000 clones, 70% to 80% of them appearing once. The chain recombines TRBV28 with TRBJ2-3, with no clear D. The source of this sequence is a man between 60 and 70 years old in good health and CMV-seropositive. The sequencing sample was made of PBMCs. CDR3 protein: CASSLTGRVRPDTQYF. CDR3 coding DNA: TGTGCCAGCAGTTTGACTGGCCGGGTCCGGCCAGATACGCAGTATTTT.